The next 25 T cell receptor beta chains were all read from a single sample in a study of T cells in Graves' hyperthyroidism and ophthalmopathy. There were TCR beta CDR3 regions amplified from RNA transcripts. The study used the HTBI primer set for a first-round RT-PCR of the TCR CDR3. TCRdb re-called the multiplex PCR reads through MiXCR, storing one row per CDR3 protein. The data contain 500,000 to 650,000 distinct CDR3 sequences, about 15% of them seen just once; the ten biggest clones take up about 15%. Material: blood. The receptor set was obtained from a woman between 40 and 50 years old with Graves' hyperthyroidism.

For this clonotype: This may come from a read error, since a much larger clone is one base off. Since the CDR3 does not end with the conserved phenylalanine or tryptophan, this likely comes from a read error. V gene TRBV14 combines with J gene TRBJ1-1; D is uncertain. CDR3 length: 13 amino acids. V gave up 5 bases and J gave up 2 bases, with 9 bases separating them. Germline lookup yields CDR1 SGHDN and CDR2 FVKESK. CDR3 loop: CASSVAGNTEAFL. The CDR3 DNA is TGTGCCAGCAGCGTAGCGGGAAACACTGAAGCTTTCTTG.

This clonotype was counted at least ten times. The chain links TRBV2 to TRBJ2-7; 13 bases agree with TRBD2. The germline V gene has CDR1 SNHLY and CDR2 FYNNEI. V shed 5 bases, J shed 0 bases, and the junction held 4 bases outside the gene matches. CDR3 length: 16 amino acids. CDR3: CASSPGTSGTSYEQYF. In DNA form, the CDR3 reads TGTGCCAGCAGTCCCGGGACTAGCGGGACCTCCTACGAGCAGTACTTC.

This clonotype was seen only a few times. This chain connects TRBV6-2 or TRBV6-3 to TRBJ1-5; tentatively, D is TRBD1 (5 bases). The CDR3 runs to 17 residues. Germline assignment: CDR1 MNHEY and CDR2 SVGEGT. V dropped 6 bases and J dropped 0 bases, with 18 bases sitting between them. The CDR3 DNA sequence: TGTGCCAGCAGGCAAAACCAGGGATTTTATAGCAATCAGCCCCAGCATTTT. Its protein product is CASRQNQGFYSNQPQHF.

The table lists this clonotype with many counts. The chain recombines TRBV6-2 or TRBV6-3 with TRBJ2-1; D could derive from TRBD1 or TRBD2 (6 bases each). The germline V gene encodes CDR1 MNHEY and CDR2 SVGEGT. The CDR3 spans 13 residues. The V end was cut by 2 bases, the J end by 6 bases, with 8 bases between. The DNA for the CDR3 is TGTGCCAGCAGTTACGGGGGGCCCAATGAGCAGTTCTTC. This encodes CASSYGGPNEQFF.

In its sample, this clonotype was seen many times. The J gene is TRBJ2-2, the V gene TRBV12-5, with D perhaps TRBD2 (5 bases). Germline CDR1 and CDR2: LGHNT and FRNRAP. This CDR3 comprises 12 residues. V was cut by 3 bases and J by 8 bases, with 7 bases left in between. As DNA, the CDR3 is TGTGCTAGTGGTTTTTCGGGGGGGGAGCTGTTTTTT. Its protein product is CASGFSGGELFF.

This clonotype has at least ten counts. The J gene is TRBJ2-2, the V gene TRBV9, with 10 positions matching TRBD1. The CDR3 is 15 residues long. Germline trimming cut 3 bases from V and 6 bases from J; bases unmatched to any gene: 5. Germline V lookup: CDR1 SGDLS, CDR2 YYNGEE. CDR3 coding DNA: TGTGCCAGCAGCGGCCGGGACAGGGGACCCGGGGAGCTGTTTTTT. Its protein product is CASSGRDRGPGELFF.

The V call is TRBV13, the J call TRBJ2-5, with TRBD2 identical over 9 bases. Germline V CDR1 and CDR2: PRHDT, FYEKMQ (reference sequence). J gave up 1 base and V 5 bases, and 8 bases lay outside the gene matches. The CDR3 sequence is 16 residues long. CDR3 nucleotide sequence: TGTGCCAGCAGCGACGCTAGCGGGAACCGCCAAGAGACCCAGTACTTC. As protein: CASSDASGNRQETQYF.

This clonotype was seen a single time. The chain employs TRBV11-2 and TRBJ2-6; D gene ambiguous. Germline V gene lookup returns CDR1 SGHAT and CDR2 FQNNGV. The CDR3 runs to 14 residues. The V end lost 1 base, the J end lost 3 bases, and 4 bases lay between the germline ends. The CDR3 coding sequence is TGTGCCAGCAGCTTAGTACGTGGGGCCAACGTCCTGACTTTC. Protein: CASSLVRGANVLTF.

Comments on this clonotype: Since no conserved phenylalanine or tryptophan closes the CDR3, a read error is the likely cause. The rearrangement links TRBV7-2 to TRBJ2-1; D is undetermined. Germline assignment: CDR1 SGHTA and CDR2 FQGNSA. The V end lost 5 bases, the J end lost 7 bases, and 15 bases lay between the germline ends. This CDR3 spans 14 amino acids. CDR3: CASSQIYGLNEQFL. The CDR3 bases are TGTGCCAGCAGCCAAATCTACGGCCTGAATGAGCAGTTCCTC.

There are a few counts of this clonotype. At one of its ends the junction is not consistent with the germline gene, which may arise from a read error. This chain joins TRBV7-8 and TRBJ2-5; D may be TRBD1 (6 bases). There are 14 residues in the CDR3. Germline CDR1 SGHVS, CDR2 FQNEAQ. The CDR3 sequence: CASSQTTGQETQYF. The CDR3 coding sequence is TGCGCCAGCAGCCAGACGACAGGCCAAGAGACCCAGTACTTC.

This clonotype was detected ten times or more. This chain uses TRBV20-1 with TRBJ2-2; 7 nucleotides align to TRBD2. This CDR3 comprises 16 residues. Germline lookup yields CDR1 DFQATT and CDR2 SNEGSKA (reference sequence). V lost 0 bases and J lost 1; bases outside the gene matches: 5. CDR3 in amino acids: CSARDRSSGNTGELFF. The CDR3 bases are TGCAGTGCTAGAGATCGCTCTAGCGGGAACACCGGGGAGCTGTTTTTT.

This clonotype was recorded at least ten times. The rearrangement joins TRBV10-2 to TRBJ2-7; D unresolved. Germline assignment: CDR1 WSHSY and CDR2 SAAADI. CDR3 length: 11 residues. Trimming left V 7 bases short and J 5 bases short, with 9 bases between. CDR3 sequence: CASTMRDEQYF. The CDR3 DNA reads TGCGCCAGCACTATGAGAGACGAGCAGTACTTC.

This clonotype was counted at least ten times. The rearrangement joins TRBV7-9 to TRBJ2-6, with D perhaps matching TRBD1 or TRBD2 (5 bases each). The V gene lost 5 bases and the J gene lost 0 bases, with 8 bases spanning the gap. CDR3 length: 15 residues. The germline CDR1 and CDR2 sequences are SEHNR and FQNEAQ (reference sequence). CDR3 DNA: TGTGCCAGCAGCGAGAGGGGCTCTGGGGCCAACGTCCTGACTTTC. Translating it yields CASSERGSGANVLTF.

This clonotype was found many times. The chain has TRBV5-6 and TRBJ1-5; 7 bases line up with TRBD1. Germline CDR1 is SGHDT and CDR2 is YYEEEE. Trimming removed 0 bases from V and 7 bases from J; junction bases left unmatched: 7. The CDR3 contains 15 residues. The DNA of the CDR3 is TGTGCCAGCAGCTTGGCAGGGGGTAGTTACCAGCCCCAGCATTTT. Translation: CASSLAGGSYQPQHF.

Many counts were recorded for this clonotype. The gene calls are TRBV10-2 and TRBJ1-4; perhaps TRBD1 as D (6 bases). Per the germline V gene, CDR1 is WSHSY and CDR2 is SAAADI. Trimming took off 5 bases at V and 5 bases at J, with 18 bases between the two ends. CDR3 length: 16 residues. The CDR3 protein is CASSNSPSGVNEKLFF. Written as DNA, the CDR3 is TGCGCCAGCAGTAACTCTCCTTCAGGGGTAAATGAAAAACTGTTTTTT.

This clonotype has ten or more counts. V is TRBV7-6 and J is TRBJ2-5; TRBD2 aligns across 10 bases. This CDR3 has 16 amino acids. With V trimmed by 3 bases and J by 4 bases, 8 bases remained unmatched. Germline V gene lookup returns CDR1 SGHVS and CDR2 FNYEAQ. This CDR3 is CASSFVAGGPRETQYF. The CDR3 nucleotides read TGTGCCAGCAGCTTCGTAGCGGGAGGCCCCCGAGAGACCCAGTACTTC.

This sequence joins TRBV24-1 and TRBJ1-1; 11 bases are shared with TRBD1. The CDR3 runs 15 residues. The V segment lost 4 bases and the J segment 4 bases; nucleotides outside the gene matches: 4. The germline CDR1 and CDR2 sequences are KGHDR and SFDVKD. CDR3 protein: CATSESDRGLTEAFF. The CDR3 DNA is TGTGCCACCAGTGAATCGGACAGGGGGCTCACTGAAGCTTTCTTT.

This clonotype was seen at least ten times. The J gene is TRBJ1-1, the V gene TRBV29-1, with 7 positions matching TRBD1. V was pared by 6 bases and J by 1 base, with 8 bases of the junction left unmatched. CDR3 size: 14 residues. The germline V gene encodes CDR1 SQVTM and CDR2 ANQGSEA. Here the CDR3 reads CSVVKGDRNTEAFF. Written as DNA, the CDR3 is TGCAGCGTAGTTAAGGGGGACAGGAACACTGAAGCTTTCTTT.

V gene TRBV29-1 combines with J gene TRBJ2-5, with TRBD1 matching 7 bases. Germline-derived CDR1 and CDR2 are SQVTM and ANQGSEA. V shed 4 bases, J shed 2 bases, and the junction held 4 bases outside the gene matches. CDR3 size: 13 residues. The CDR3 DNA sequence: TGCAGCGTTGCGCCAGGGGGACAAGAGACCCAGTACTTC. Amino acid sequence: CSVAPGGQETQYF.

This clonotype showed up many times. CDR3 sequence (DNA): TGTGCCAGCAGTGAAACAGGGGCCTTCGAGCAGTACTTC. Translated, it gives CASSETGAFEQYF. The chain has TRBV6-1 and TRBJ2-7; 7 positions match TRBD1. The V gene end was trimmed by 2 bases and the J gene end by 6 bases; junction bases not matched to a gene: 4. The CDR3 consists of 13 residues. The germline V gene has CDR1 MNHNS and CDR2 SASEGT.

Only a few counts were recorded for this clonotype. The V and J genes are TRBV10-3 and TRBJ1-5, with 7 bases that match TRBD1. CDR3 size: 12 residues. V dropped 10 bases and J dropped 6; count of bases not matched to a gene: 6. Per the germline V gene, CDR1 is ENHRY and CDR2 is SYGVKD. The CDR3 region is CATRTGSQPQHF. CDR3 nucleotide sequence: TGTGCCACCCGGACAGGCAGTCAGCCCCAGCATTTT.

In regard to this clonotype: A much larger clone is a single base away; this may be a read error. CDR3 sequence: CSADLRGGGDEQYF. CDR3 in DNA: TGCAGTGCTGACCTTAGAGGGGGAGGGGACGAGCAGTACTTC. This rearrangement joins TRBV20-1 to TRBJ2-7; D is perhaps TRBD2 (7 bases). Germline CDR1 DFQATT, CDR2 SNEGSKA (reference sequence). This CDR3 spans 14 amino acids. Trimming took off 5 bases at V and 5 bases at J, with 19 bases between the two ends.

This clonotype was observed at least ten times. The chain joins TRBV2 to TRBJ2-2; 9 nucleotides align to TRBD2. The CDR3 spans 14 residues. With 8 bases clipped from V and 3 bases from J, the junction kept 4 bases outside the gene matches. Germline V gene data show CDR1 as SNHLY and CDR2 as FYNNEI. CDR3: CASGGLADTGELFF. The CDR3 DNA is TGTGCCAGCGGGGGACTAGCAGACACCGGGGAGCTGTTTTTT. The full variable domain, its missing parts supplied by reference TRBV2 and TRBJ2-2, is EPEVTQTPSHQVTQMGQEVILRCVPISNHLYFYWYRQILGQKVEFLVSFYNNEISEKSEIFDDQFSVERPDGSNFTLKIRSTKLEDSAMYFCASGGLADTGELFFGEGSRLTVL.

This clonotype was seen many times. The gene calls are TRBV7-3 and TRBJ2-7; 11 positions match TRBD1. J gave up 5 bases and V 4 bases, and 7 bases lay outside the gene matches. This CDR3 comprises 15 residues. Germline V gene lookup returns CDR1 SGHTA and CDR2 FQGTGA. DNA of the CDR3: TGTGCCAGCAGCTCTGCCGGGACAGGGGGGCACGAGCAGTACTTC. This sequence encodes CASSSAGTGGHEQYF.

This clonotype was seen ten or more times. V usage is TRBV18 and J usage is TRBJ1-1, with TRBD1 as a possible D gene (5 bases). Germline lookup yields CDR1 KGHSH and CDR2 LQKENI. CDR3 length: 15 amino acids. Trimming shortened V by 0 bases and J by 1 base, and 9 bases separated the two germline ends. CDR3 amino acids: CASSPPAGPNTEAFF. CDR3 coding DNA: TGTGCCAGCTCACCACCTGCAGGGCCGAACACTGAAGCTTTCTTT.